This T cell receptor (beta chain) was profiled in a study of blood T cell repertoires in COVID-19. This CDR3 region has 15 residues. V lost 3 bases, J lost 5 bases, and 14 bases lay in between. CDR1 is MDHEN, CDR2 SYDVKM, per germline. Original handling: Estimation of nucleated cell counts relied on the amplification of reference gene primers. Measured with immunoSEQ multiplex PCR; TCRdb has only the in-frame clones, and not every one. That table gives V, J and clone size, and the DNA gave D and trimming. The table includes 300,000 to 350,000 clones, 75% to 90% detected once. Grouping used clinical history reported by participants in a survey and questionnaire.

The rearrangement uses TRBV28 and TRBJ2-1; TRBD2 might be the D (7 bases). Sample: PBMCs or T cells enriched from blood (not recorded which). The clonotype comes from a man aged 25-45 years who had recovered from COVID-19. The CDR3 here is CASSFRGATNNEQFF. The CDR3 bases are TGTGCCAGCAGTTTCCGGGGGGCGACGAACAATGAGCAGTTCTTC.